These 12 T cell receptor beta chains originate from one sample sequenced in a study of CD8 T cells in ankylosing spondylitis. In TCRdb, the 5' RACE reads were re-called with MiXCR into one record per CDR3 protein. The sample records roughly 120,000 distinct CDR3 sequences, around 15% being singletons. Sequencing was performed on blood, either unsorted or a sorted T cell fraction (not recorded which). The receptors here all came from a female donor with ankylosing spondylitis or in good health (not recorded which).

This clonotype showed up many times. The rearrangement uses TRBV3-1 and TRBJ2-7; D is possibly TRBD1 or TRBD2 (5 bases each). The germline V gene has CDR1 LGHDT and CDR2 YNNKEL (reference sequence). Between the trimmed V and J ends, which lost 1 base and 2 bases, there was a span of 15 bases. This CDR3 region has 16 residues. Here the CDR3 DNA reads TGTGCCAGCAGCCAAGGATGGGACCCGAGAGCCTACGAGCAGTACTTC. Amino acid sequence: CASSQGWDPRAYEQYF.

This clonotype was detected many times. CDR3 loop: CASSLSSGVAKNIQYF. The CDR3 nucleotides read TGTGCCAGCAGTTTATCCAGCGGGGTAGCCAAAAACATTCAGTACTTC. The genes are TRBV12-3 or TRBV12-4 and TRBJ2-4; 7 bases agree with TRBD2. Trimming cost V 2 bases and J 0 bases; bases outside gene matches: 4. The CDR3 is 16 amino acids.

This clonotype was found once. The CDR3 sequence is CASSSGLGGIEEQYF. The CDR3 DNA follows: TGTGCCAGCAGCTCCGGACTAGGTGGAATTGAAGAGCAGTACTTC. The chain couples TRBV7-3 to TRBJ2-7; 7 bases align to TRBD2. This CDR3 comprises 15 residues. Germline CDR1 reads SGHTA; CDR2 reads FQGTGA. Losses at the gene ends were 4 bases for V and 7 bases for J; bases not matched to a gene: 13. Drawing the rest from reference TRBV7-3 and TRBJ2-7, the complete variable domain is GAGVSQTPSNKVTEKGKYVELRCDPISGHTALYWYRQSLGQGPEFLIYFQGTGAADDSGLPNDRFFAVRPEGSVSTLKIQRTERGDSAVYLCASSSGLGGIEEQYFGPGTRLTVT.

A remark on this clonotype: A clone one base away is much larger, so this may be a read error. The chain combines TRBV3-1 with TRBJ2-6; perhaps TRBD2 as D (6 bases). The CDR3 extends over 13 amino acids. Germline V CDR1 and CDR2: LGHDT, YNNKEL (reference sequence). This CDR3 reads CANSGSGANVLTF. The CDR3 DNA follows: TGTGCCAACAGCGGGTCGGGGGCCAACGTCCTGACTTTC.

The V and J genes are TRBV5-1 and TRBJ1-1; D is unresolved. CDR1 is SGHRS and CDR2 is YFSETQ in the germline V gene. V lost 0 bases and J 0 bases, leaving 6 bases between the germline ends. The CDR3 extends over 14 amino acids. The CDR3 here is CASSLGYMNTEAFF. CDR3 DNA sequence: TGCGCCAGCAGCTTGGGTTATATGAACACTGAAGCTTTCTTT.

This clonotype was seen many times. The chain joins TRBV3-1 to TRBJ2-7, with D perhaps matching TRBD1 (6 bases). Germline V gene sequence: CDR1 LGHDT, CDR2 YNNKEL (reference sequence). V was pared by 0 bases and J by 1 base, with 22 bases between. CDR3 length: 19 amino acids. The CDR3 loop reads CASSQDHSSGHQISYEQYF. CDR3 sequence (DNA): TGTGCCAGCAGCCAAGATCATTCTTCGGGACACCAAATATCCTACGAGCAGTACTTC.

This clonotype was seen many times. The V gene is TRBV12-3 or TRBV12-4, the J gene TRBJ1-2; D perhaps matches TRBD1 (5 bases). V lost 0 bases to trimming and J lost 8 bases, with 10 bases between them. The CDR3 consists of 13 residues. Here the CDR3 DNA reads TGTGCCAGCAGTTTAGCGGGAGGGGTAGGCTACACCTTC. This translates into CASSLAGGVGYTF.

This clonotype was seen ten or more times. The chain recombines TRBV29-1 with TRBJ2-2; 14 nucleotides align to TRBD2. This CDR3 spans 17 amino acids. Looked up from germline, CDR1 is SQVTM and CDR2 is ANQGSEA. The V and J ends lost 4 bases and 0 bases, in that order; junction bases with no gene match: 4. The CDR3 reads CSVGTSGGLTNTGELFF. The CDR3 coding sequence is TGCAGCGTTGGGACTAGCGGGGGGCTAACGAACACCGGGGAGCTGTTTTTT.

The chain is built from TRBV5-1 and TRBJ2-7, with 7 bases identical to TRBD2. CDR1 is SGHRS, CDR2 YFSETQ, per germline. The V segment lost 4 bases and the J segment 2 bases; nucleotides outside the gene matches: 9. The CDR3 runs 15 residues. The CDR3 DNA sequence: TGCGCCAGCAGCGTGGATAGCGGGTTTACCTACGAGCAGTACTTC. Its translation: CASSVDSGFTYEQYF.

This clonotype was recorded a few times. The V gene is TRBV18, the J gene TRBJ2-3, with D maybe TRBD2 (6 bases). Trimming left V 1 base short and J 10 bases short, with 12 bases between. The length of the CDR3 is 13 residues. The germline V gene encodes CDR1 KGHSH and CDR2 LQKENI. This CDR3 is CASSPREAGSQYF. The CDR3 region has the DNA TGTGCCAGCTCACCACGGGAGGCTGGGTCGCAGTATTTT.

The table lists this clonotype with a few counts. The chain carries TRBV11-1 and TRBJ1-5; 7 bases are a match to TRBD1. The CDR3 runs 19 residues. J was trimmed by 1 base and V by 3 bases; bases with no gene match: 15. Germline V gives CDR1 SGHAT, CDR2 FQDESV (reference sequence). CDR3 sequence reads: CASSFRSRGMPPSNQPQHF. The CDR3 DNA is TGTGCCAGCAGCTTTCGGTCCAGGGGGATGCCGCCGAGCAATCAGCCCCAGCATTTT. Full variable domain (rest looked up from reference TRBV11-1 and TRBJ1-5): EAEVAQSPRYKITEKSQAVAFWCDPISGHATLYWYRQILGQGPELLVQFQDESVVDDSQLPKDRFSAERLKGVDSTLKIQPAELGDSAMYLCASSFRSRGMPPSNQPQHFGDGTRLSIL.

Of note for this clonotype: The junction departs from the called germline gene at one end, perhaps through a read error. The V and J genes are TRBV7-2 and TRBJ2-7; TRBD2 is a possible D gene (6 bases). The CDR3 extends over 15 amino acids. Per germline, CDR1 SGHTA and CDR2 FQGNSA. The CDR3 region has the DNA TGTGCCAGCAGCTATGGGGGGAGTTCCTCCTGCGAGCAGTACTTC. This encodes CASSYGGSSSCEQYF.